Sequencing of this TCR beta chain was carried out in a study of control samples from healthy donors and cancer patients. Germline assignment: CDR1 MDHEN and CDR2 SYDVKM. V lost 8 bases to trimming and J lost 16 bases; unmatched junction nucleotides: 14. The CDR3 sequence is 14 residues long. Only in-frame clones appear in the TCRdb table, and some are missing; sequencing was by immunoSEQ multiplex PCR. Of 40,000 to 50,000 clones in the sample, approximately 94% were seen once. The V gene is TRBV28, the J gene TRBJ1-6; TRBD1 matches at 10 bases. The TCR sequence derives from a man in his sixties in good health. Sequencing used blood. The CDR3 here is CASSSGTGVSELHF. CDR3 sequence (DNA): TGTGCCAGCTCGTCCGGGACAGGGGTTTCGGAACTCCACTTT.